This T cell receptor beta chain stems from a study of CD8 T cells in Susac syndrome. Through negative isolation, CD4+ and CD8+ T cells were obtained, while TEMRA cells were enriched using FACS. This CDR3 has 11 amino acids. Germline-derived CDR1 and CDR2 are GTSNPN and SVGIG (reference sequence). V gave up 8 bases and J gave up 0 bases, with 7 bases separating them. It was with random hexamers that about 0.45 to 1 ug RNA was reverse transcribed. It was immunoSEQ multiplex PCR that amplified TCR beta CDR3 across 54 Vbeta and 13 Jbeta. TCRdb independently ran MiXCR on the immunoSEQ multiplex PCR reads; one entry per CDR3 protein. The profile shows more than 150,000 distinct CDR3 sequences, 90% to 95% of them singletons.

The chain joins TRBV30 to TRBJ1-1, with D hard to call. The sequenced sample was CD4+ T cells from PBMCs. This clonotype was obtained from a human donor in good health. As DNA, the CDR3 is TGTGCCAGACGGGTGAACACTGAAGCTTTCTTT. It is translated as CARRVNTEAFF.